This TCR beta chain was recorded in a study of cytomegalovirus exposure and HLA in healthy donors. Study information: Roughly 180 million T cells yielded around 100 million unique TCR beta sequences, as an earlier analysis found. Findings and limits, study-wide: It was only CMV serostatus that was available as immune exposure information.

The study ran its PCR with 60 Vbeta and 13 Jbeta primers. Profiled with immunoSEQ multiplex PCR; TCRdb holds only in-frame clones, not every one. This sample contains about 77,000 clones. A word on this clone: Its antigen remains unknown.

The length of the CDR3 is 15 residues. With 4 bases clipped from V and 3 bases from J, the junction kept 8 bases outside the gene matches. Germline V gene data show CDR1 as SGHRS and CDR2 as YFSETQ. The clonotype was recovered from a man between 45 and 60 years old in good health and CMV-seropositive. The sample consisted of PBMCs. This chain joins TRBV5-1 and TRBJ2-3; 7 bases line up with TRBD2. The CDR3 bases are TGCGCCAGCAGCCCCGGGGGGAGGAGTACAGATACGCAGTATTTT. It is translated as CASSPGGRSTDTQYF.